The 28 T cell receptor beta chains listed next were all sequenced from one sample in a study of breast tumors, draining lymph nodes, adjacent tissues. Samples came from axillary lymph nodes draining the breast cancer. TCRdb reanalysed the multiplex PCR reads using MiXCR and keeps one entry per CDR3 protein. The profile shows hundreds of thousands of distinct CDR3 sequences, roughly 32% of them singletons. The material sequenced was axillary lymph node tissue. Receptors originate from a female donor with breast cancer. Some clones in this sample may be carry-over from other donors' samples.

This chain uses TRBV18 with TRBJ2-3; TRBD1 aligns across 7 bases. This CDR3 region has 15 residues. Germline lookup yields CDR1 KGHSH and CDR2 LQKENI. J was trimmed by 0 bases and V by 3 bases; bases with no gene match: 3. The CDR3 region has the DNA TGTGCCAGCTCACCGGGACAGAGTAGCACAGATACGCAGTATTTT. Encoded protein: CASSPGQSSTDTQYF. The whole variable domain, remainder taken from reference TRBV18 and TRBJ2-3, is NAGVMQNPRHLVRRRGQEARLRCSPMKGHSHVYWYRQLPEEGLKFMVYLQKENIIDESGMPKERFSAEFPKEGPSILRIQQVVRGDSAAYFCASSPGQSSTDTQYFGPGTRLTVL.

This clonotype was seen many times. The chain has TRBV6-5 and TRBJ2-5; 7 bases match TRBD2. The CDR3 runs 17 residues. Germline values: CDR1 MNHEY, CDR2 SVGAGI. The V and J ends lost 3 bases and 5 bases, in that order; junction bases with no gene match: 15. CDR3 protein: CASSYRVIAGRRETQYF. The CDR3 DNA follows: TGTGCCAGCAGTTATAGGGTGATAGCGGGCAGGAGGGAGACCCAGTACTTC.

There are many counts of this clonotype. The chain joins TRBV28 to TRBJ1-6; D gene ambiguous. Looked up from germline, CDR1 is MDHEN and CDR2 is SYDVKM. With 3 bases removed from V and 1 base from J, the gap between germline ends came to 10 bases. The CDR3 extends over 16 amino acids. As DNA, the CDR3 is TGTGCCAGCAGTTTCGTCGGGCGATCCTATAATTCACCCCTCCACTTT. It yields the protein CASSFVGRSYNSPLHF.

The chain links TRBV29-1 to TRBJ2-7, with a tentative D call TRBD1 (5 bases). The V end was cut by 1 base, the J end by 6 bases, with 16 bases between. From germline, CDR1 is SQVTM and CDR2 ANQGSEA. This CDR3 contains 14 residues. CDR3: CSVEGQGVAGEQYF. The CDR3, as DNA: TGCAGCGTTGAAGGCCAGGGTGTTGCTGGCGAGCAGTACTTC.

This clonotype was observed at least ten times. In nucleotides, the CDR3 is TGTGCCAGCAGCTTAGTTCTAGCGGGTGTTACGCAGTATTTT. Encoded protein: CASSLVLAGVTQYF. This rearrangement joins TRBV7-2 to TRBJ2-3; 8 nucleotides match TRBD2. The V and J ends lost 1 base and 8 bases, in that order; junction bases with no gene match: 5. Germline values: CDR1 SGHTA, CDR2 FQGNSA. There are 14 residues in the CDR3.

This clonotype was counted many times. This rearrangement joins TRBV29-1 to TRBJ2-7; no clear D gene. Trimming stripped 4 bases from V and 6 bases from J, with 16 bases between. Germline CDR1 reads SQVTM; CDR2 reads ANQGSEA. This CDR3 contains 13 residues. The CDR3 spells CSVVPTGLREQYF. In DNA, the CDR3 is TGCAGCGTTGTCCCCACGGGCCTCCGCGAGCAGTACTTC.

This clonotype was recorded many times. The rearrangement links TRBV7-2 to TRBJ2-4, with unresolved D. Per germline, CDR1 SGHTA and CDR2 FQGNSA. Between the trimmed V and J ends, which lost 5 bases and 0 bases, there was a span of 14 bases. The CDR3 totals 16 residues. CDR3 sequence: CASSLLAVTAKNIQYF. The CDR3 region has the DNA TGTGCCAGCAGCCTTTTAGCTGTTACAGCCAAAAACATTCAGTACTTC.

This clonotype occurred many times. The chain couples TRBV2 to TRBJ1-2, with D perhaps TRBD1 (5 bases). The length of the CDR3 is 13 residues. Per the germline V gene, CDR1 is SNHLY and CDR2 is FYNNEI. The V gene lost 4 bases and the J gene lost 3 bases, with 9 bases spanning the gap. The CDR3, as DNA: TGTGCCAGCAGTGCCCAGGGAGACTATGGCTACACCTTC. Translated: CASSAQGDYGYTF.

The table lists this clonotype with many counts. The rearrangement uses TRBV20-1 and TRBJ2-7; D unresolved. Trimming took off 6 bases at V and 3 bases at J, with 12 bases between the two ends. Germline V CDR1 and CDR2: DFQATT, SNEGSKA (reference sequence). The CDR3 runs 12 residues. The CDR3 protein is CSAPPRGYEQYF. CDR3 nucleotide sequence: TGCAGTGCCCCACCGCGTGGCTACGAGCAGTACTTC.

This chain connects TRBV30 to TRBJ1-5, with D perhaps TRBD1 (5 bases). Trimming took off 1 base at V and 5 bases at J, with 12 bases between the two ends. Germline assignment: CDR1 GTSNPN and CDR2 SVGIG (reference sequence). This CDR3 has 14 residues. The CDR3, as DNA: TGTGCCTGGAGTGCTGGACAACCCGATCAGCCCCAGCATTTT. This translates into CAWSAGQPDQPQHF.

V gene TRBV3-1 combines with J gene TRBJ1-1; 8 positions match TRBD1. Germline CDR1 reads LGHDT; CDR2 reads YNNKEL (reference sequence). The CDR3 is 15 residues long. J was trimmed by 1 base and V by 4 bases; bases with no gene match: 5. The CDR3 region is CASSRQDRANTEAFF. In DNA form, the CDR3 reads TGTGCCAGCAGCCGACAGGACAGGGCGAACACTGAAGCTTTCTTT. Drawing the rest from reference TRBV3-1 and TRBJ1-1, the complete variable domain is DTAVSQTPKYLVTQMGNDKSIKCEQNLGHDTMYWYKQDSKKFLKIMFSYNNKELIINETVPNRFSPKSPDKAHLNLHINSLELGDSAVYFCASSRQDRANTEAFFGQGTRLTVV.

This clonotype was seen many times. The rearrangement uses TRBV13 and TRBJ2-7; D not resolved. The germline V gene encodes CDR1 PRHDT and CDR2 FYEKMQ (reference sequence). Trimming took off 1 base at V and 1 base at J, with 14 bases between the two ends. The CDR3 has 16 amino acids. CDR3 DNA: TGTGCCAGCAGCTTAGTGAGTGAGACGCCGTCCTACGAGCAGTACTTC. Residues: CASSLVSETPSYEQYF. Combining the CDR3 with reference TRBV13 and TRBJ2-7 gives the whole variable domain AAGVIQSPRHLIKEKRETATLKCYPIPRHDTVYWYQQGPGQDPQFLISFYEKMQSDKGSIPDRFSAQQFSDYHSELNMSSLELGDSALYFCASSLVSETPSYEQYFGPGTRLTVT.

This clonotype was seen a few times. One base away lies a much larger clone, so this may be a sequencing read error. This rearrangement joins TRBV5-8 to TRBJ2-5; 9 bases are a match to TRBD2. Trimming took 4 bases from V and 4 from J; bases not matched to a gene: 2. CDR3 length equals 13 residues. Germline CDR1 and CDR2: SGHTS and YDEGEE. CDR3 nucleotide sequence: TGTGCCAGCAGCGGGACTAGCCCAGAGACCCAGTACTTC. It yields the protein CASSGTSPETQYF.

This clonotype was observed at least ten times. The chain combines TRBV14 with TRBJ2-2; a weak D match, TRBD1 (6 bases). Germline lookup yields CDR1 SGHDN and CDR2 FVKESK. CDR3 length equals 15 residues. Trimming stripped 5 bases from V and 5 bases from J, with 15 bases between. CDR3 loop: CASSGQTLRTGELFF. The CDR3 nucleotides read TGTGCCAGCAGCGGACAGACCCTGCGTACCGGGGAGCTGTTTTTT.

In its sample, this clonotype was seen many times. The CDR3 nucleotides read TGTGCCAGCAGCCCTAGCGGGAGGGAGACCTACGAGCAGTACTTC. Translation: CASSPSGRETYEQYF. This chain uses TRBV7-3 with TRBJ2-7, with TRBD2 identical over 12 bases. Germline V gives CDR1 SGHTA, CDR2 FQGTGA. CDR3 length equals 15 residues. V lost 5 bases and J lost 2; bases outside the gene matches: 4.

This chain uses TRBV2 with TRBJ2-5; a possible D gene is TRBD1 (6 bases). Germline V CDR1 and CDR2: SNHLY, FYNNEI. The CDR3 extends over 15 amino acids. V was shortened by 3 bases and J by 5 bases, with 16 bases between the two germline ends. The CDR3 is CASSETTGLGETQYF. CDR3 sequence (DNA): TGTGCCAGCAGTGAGACGACAGGCCTTGGGGAGACCCAGTACTTC. Filled out from reference TRBV2 and TRBJ2-5, the complete variable domain reads EPEVTQTPSHQVTQMGQEVILRCVPISNHLYFYWYRQILGQKVEFLVSFYNNEISEKSEIFDDQFSVERPDGSNFTLKIRSTKLEDSAMYFCASSETTGLGETQYFGPGTRLLVL.

This clonotype was recorded many times. The rearrangement uses TRBV12-3 or TRBV12-4 and TRBJ2-5; 7 positions agree with TRBD1. With 3 bases clipped from V and 4 bases from J, the junction kept 5 bases outside the gene matches. This CDR3 spans 14 amino acids. The CDR3, as DNA: TGTGCCAGCAGTTTCACGACAGGGCGAGAGACCCAGTACTTC. Translated, it gives CASSFTTGRETQYF.

The CDR3 spells CASSGGPNTEAFF. The CDR3 DNA is TGTGCCAGCAGCGGAGGCCCGAACACTGAAGCTTTCTTT. This chain connects TRBV9 to TRBJ1-1; no definite D call. CDR3 length: 13 amino acids. Germline V lookup: CDR1 SGDLS, CDR2 YYNGEE. V lost 3 bases and J lost 1, with 7 bases in between.

This clonotype appeared once. This may come from a read error, since a much larger clone is one base off. As the CDR3 is not closed by the conserved phenylalanine or tryptophan, this likely results from a read error. The rearrangement links TRBV28 to TRBJ2-7, with 7 bases matching TRBD1. This CDR3 is built from 14 residues. Germline V gene sequence: CDR1 MDHEN, CDR2 SYDVKM. Trimming removed 3 bases from V and 0 bases from J; junction bases left unmatched: 2. The CDR3 region has the DNA TGTGCCAGCAGTTTGGACAGGCTCTCCTACGAGCAGTACTCC. It is translated as CASSLDRLSYEQYS.

This sequence joins TRBV6-5 and TRBJ1-3; D unresolved. CDR3 length: 14 residues. The V gene's germline CDR1 is MNHEY and CDR2 SVGAGI. The V and J ends lost 2 bases and 4 bases respectively, with 9 bases between them. The CDR3 DNA sequence: TGTGCCAGCAGTTACATGCAAGCGGGAAACACCATATATTTT. Amino acids: CASSYMQAGNTIYF.

This clonotype was counted at least ten times. J is TRBJ1-2 and V is TRBV5-1, with 9 bases matching TRBD1. Germline V CDR1 and CDR2: SGHRS, YFSETQ. CDR3 length: 14 amino acids. Losses at the gene ends were 4 bases for V and 7 bases for J; bases not matched to a gene: 8. The CDR3 DNA reads as TGCGCCAGCAGCGGAGGACAGGGGATGGCTGGCTACACCTTC. Amino acids: CASSGGQGMAGYTF. The variable domain in full, completed from reference TRBV5-1 and TRBJ1-2, reads KAGVTQTPRYLIKTRGQQVTLSCSPISGHRSVSWYQQTPGQGLQFLFEYFSETQRNKGNFPGRFSGRQFSNSRSEMNVSTLELGDSALYLCASSGGQGMAGYTFGSGTRLTVV.

In its sample, this clonotype was seen many times. This chain joins TRBV9 and TRBJ2-3; 7 bases match TRBD1. V was clipped by 0 bases and J by 3 bases; unmatched bases: 7. Looked up from germline, CDR1 is SGDLS and CDR2 is YYNGEE. The CDR3 runs 16 residues. CDR3 protein: CASSVGGRGFTDTQYF. Written as DNA, the CDR3 is TGTGCCAGCAGCGTAGGAGGCAGGGGGTTTACAGATACGCAGTATTTT.

This clonotype has ten or more counts. The gene calls are TRBV20-1 and TRBJ2-3, with D possibly matching TRBD2 (6 bases). The CDR3 consists of 18 residues. V lost 0 bases to trimming and J lost 0 bases, with 19 bases between them. In germline, CDR1 is DFQATT, CDR2 SNEGSKA (reference sequence). The CDR3 DNA sequence: TGCAGTGCTAGAGAATCGCGGCGGGGAGCCTCTAGCACAGATACGCAGTATTTT. As protein: CSARESRRGASSTDTQYF.

This chain joins TRBV15 and TRBJ2-1; D could derive from TRBD1 or TRBD2 (6 bases each). The CDR3 is made up of 16 amino acids. Per germline, CDR1 LNHNV and CDR2 YYDKDF (reference sequence). The germline V and J ends were trimmed by 1 base and 4 bases, with 14 bases remaining between them. The CDR3 loop is CATSRGGATGYNEQFF. The CDR3 nucleotides read TGTGCCACCAGCAGAGGGGGGGCGACAGGATACAATGAGCAGTTCTTC.

This clonotype was counted ten times or more. The J gene is TRBJ2-7, the V gene TRBV6-2 or TRBV6-3; a possible D gene is TRBD2 (6 bases). The germline gives CDR1 MNHEY, CDR2 SVGEGT. V was shortened by 6 bases and J by 3 bases, with 12 bases between the two germline ends. The CDR3 covers 13 residues. CDR3: CASRNGGRYEQYF. In DNA, the CDR3 is TGTGCCAGCAGGAACGGGGGACGCTACGAGCAGTACTTC.

The chain links TRBV18 to TRBJ1-4; D unresolved. This CDR3 region has 14 residues. The ends were cut back, 6 bases at V and 4 bases at J, with 12 bases in the middle. Per the germline V gene, CDR1 is KGHSH and CDR2 is LQKENI. This CDR3 reads CASSRPPVNEKLFF. The CDR3, as DNA: TGTGCCAGCTCCCGTCCGCCGGTTAATGAAAAACTGTTTTTT.

Remarks on this clonotype: Just one base apart from a much larger clone, this may be a read error. The chain combines TRBV18 with TRBJ2-2; TRBD1 matches at 9 bases. Germline CDR1 reads KGHSH; CDR2 reads LQKENI. The CDR3 runs 15 residues. CDR3 amino acids: CVSSPGQGMTGELFF. The CDR3 DNA follows: TGTGTCAGCTCACCAGGACAGGGGATGACCGGGGAGCTGTTTTTT. The full variable domain, its missing parts supplied by reference TRBV18 and TRBJ2-2, is NAGVMQNPRHLVRRRGQEARLRCSPMKGHSHVYWYRQLPEEGLKFMVYLQKENIIDESGMPKERFSAEFPKEGPSILRIQQVVRGDSAAYFCVSSPGQGMTGELFFGEGSRLTVL.

The J gene is TRBJ2-1, the V gene TRBV29-1; 14 nucleotides match TRBD2. Unmatched junction bases numbered 7, after V lost 1 base and J lost 8 bases. From germline, CDR1 is SQVTM and CDR2 ANQGSEA. This CDR3 is 16 amino acids long. In nucleotides, the CDR3 is TGCAGCGTTGAAGGGACTAGCGGGAGGCACCGCGATGAGCAGTTCTTC. Its translation is CSVEGTSGRHRDEQFF.